Each of the 30 T cell receptor beta chains below was sequenced from the same sample in a study of T-cell memory formation after mild COVID-19. TCRdb reprocessed the 5' RACE reads with MiXCR, giving one entry per CDR3 protein. The sample shows approximately 65,000 distinct CDR3 sequences, 16% of them seen only once. Sequenced material: PBMCs or a T cell subset sorted from them (not recorded which). The receptors originated from an adult woman who had mild COVID-19 (a few samples of this study predate the infection). Cell type and time point are not known.

The gene calls are TRBV4-1 and TRBJ1-6; TRBD1 might be the D (5 bases). Germline-derived CDR1 and CDR2 are MGHRA and YSYEKL. V dropped 4 bases and J dropped 7 bases, with 14 bases sitting between them. This CDR3 has 15 residues. CDR3 sequence: CASSPRDRENSPLHF. The CDR3 nucleotides read TGCGCCAGCAGCCCTAGGGACCGTGAAAATTCACCCCTCCACTTT.

The rearrangement links TRBV29-1 to TRBJ2-1; TRBD2 matches at 11 bases. The junction had 15 bases not matched to a gene; V was cut back by 0 bases and J by 8 bases. Germline V CDR1 and CDR2: SQVTM, ANQGSEA. The CDR3 consists of 18 residues. The CDR3 sequence: CSVEDLKDSGRAGDEQFF. CDR3 nucleotide sequence: TGCAGCGTTGAAGATCTAAAGGATAGCGGGAGGGCCGGGGATGAGCAGTTCTTC.

This clonotype came up a few times. The chain joins TRBV4-3 to TRBJ2-6, with 10 bases identical to TRBD2. Germline V gene data show CDR1 as LGHNA and CDR2 as YSLEER. With V trimmed by 1 base and J by 1 base, 4 bases remained unmatched. This CDR3 is built from 18 residues. DNA of the CDR3: TGCGCCAGCAGCCAAGTGCCTAGCGGGAGTTCTGGGGCCAACGTCCTGACTTTC. Its protein product is CASSQVPSGSSGANVLTF.

This clonotype was found many times. The V and J genes are TRBV7-9 and TRBJ2-1; a possible D gene is TRBD1 (6 bases). The length of the CDR3 is 16 residues. V gave up 5 bases and J gave up 4 bases, with 18 bases separating them. Germline assignment: CDR1 SEHNR and CDR2 FQNEAQ (reference sequence). CDR3 region: CASSPPTGAHYNEQFF. CDR3 DNA: TGTGCCAGCAGCCCCCCGACAGGCGCCCATTACAATGAGCAGTTCTTC.

This clonotype was seen only a few times. The chain combines TRBV15 with TRBJ2-1, with TRBD1 as a possible D gene (6 bases). V lost 5 bases and J 4 bases, leaving 18 bases between the germline ends. The CDR3 is made up of 16 amino acids. Per the germline V gene, CDR1 is LNHNV and CDR2 is YYDKDF (reference sequence). CDR3: CATSLTGPIAYNEQFF. CDR3 sequence (DNA): TGTGCCACCAGCTTAACAGGGCCAATCGCTTACAATGAGCAGTTCTTC.

This clonotype came up a few times. The chain carries TRBV20-1 and TRBJ2-2; D uncertain. CDR1 and CDR2 from the germline V gene are DFQATT and SNEGSKA (reference sequence). The CDR3 is made up of 14 amino acids. The V end lost 5 bases, the J end lost 6 bases, and 16 bases lay between the germline ends. The CDR3 nucleotides read TGCAGTGCTCTACGTGTTAATGAAGCCGGGGAGCTGTTTTTT. The encoded protein is CSALRVNEAGELFF.

This clonotype has a handful of counts. This sequence joins TRBV20-1 and TRBJ2-2; 10 nucleotides align to TRBD1. Germline V gene data show CDR1 as DFQATT and CDR2 as SNEGSKA (reference sequence). The CDR3 runs 15 residues. Unmatched junction bases numbered 8, after V lost 4 bases and J lost 6 bases. The CDR3 bases are TGCAGTGCTAAACTAGGACAGGGGGTACCCGGGGAGCTGTTTTTT. It specifies CSAKLGQGVPGELFF.

The rearrangement joins TRBV5-1 to TRBJ2-3, with 7 bases matching TRBD1. Germline CDR1 SGHRS, CDR2 YFSETQ. The trim removed 7 bases at V and 2 bases at J, leaving 16 bases unmatched. CDR3 size: 17 residues. CDR3 coding DNA: TGCGCCAGCTTCAAGGGGGCCTCTCGAGCACCCACAGATACGCAGTATTTT. This sequence encodes CASFKGASRAPTDTQYF.

The gene calls are TRBV7-9 and TRBJ2-2; D unresolved. In germline, CDR1 is SEHNR, CDR2 FQNEAQ (reference sequence). V was clipped by 3 bases and J by 4 bases, with 6 bases between them. This CDR3 region has 13 residues. The CDR3 sequence: CASSFGFTGELFF. In DNA form, the CDR3 reads TGTGCCAGCAGCTTTGGGTTCACCGGGGAGCTGTTTTTT. Together with reference TRBV7-9 and TRBJ2-2, the CDR3 gives the full variable domain: DTGVSQNPRHKITKRGQNVTFRCDPISEHNRLYWYRQTLGQGPEFLTYFQNEAQLEKSRLLSDRFSAERPKGSFSTLEIQRTEQGDSAMYLCASSFGFTGELFFGEGSRLTVL.

The V and J genes are TRBV5-5 and TRBJ2-5, with 11 bases that match TRBD2. Germline trimming cut 3 bases from V and 1 base from J; bases unmatched to any gene: 8. CDR3 length: 17 amino acids. Germline CDR1 is SGHKS and CDR2 is YYEKEE (reference sequence). Written as DNA, the CDR3 is TGTGCCAGCAGCTACCCTCGACTAGCGGGGACCCAAGAGACCCAGTACTTC. As protein: CASSYPRLAGTQETQYF.

This clonotype has only a few counts. This chain joins TRBV7-9 and TRBJ2-5, with 7 positions matching TRBD1. This CDR3 has 14 amino acids. J gave up 2 bases and V 5 bases, and 5 bases lay outside the gene matches. Germline-derived CDR1 and CDR2 are SEHNR and FQNEAQ (reference sequence). The CDR3 region is CASSPTGPQETQYF. The CDR3 DNA follows: TGTGCCAGCAGCCCGACAGGGCCTCAAGAGACCCAGTACTTC.

The rearrangement joins TRBV4-1 to TRBJ1-2; D is unclear. The CDR3 contains 12 residues. V dropped 0 bases and J dropped 8 bases, with 7 bases sitting between them. Germline CDR1 and CDR2: MGHRA and YSYEKL. The CDR3 spells CASSQDGLGYTF. CDR3 in DNA: TGCGCCAGCAGCCAAGATGGACTAGGCTACACCTTC.

This clonotype was counted a single time. The chain uses TRBV15 and TRBJ2-7; 8 bases line up with TRBD2. The ends lost 5 bases at V and 6 bases at J; junction bases unmatched: 3. In germline, CDR1 is LNHNV, CDR2 YYDKDF (reference sequence). The CDR3 length is 12 residues. This CDR3 is CATSPGGGEQYF. The CDR3 DNA reads as TGTGCCACCAGCCCGGGGGGGGGCGAGCAGTACTTC.

This sequence joins TRBV5-1 and TRBJ2-1; D perhaps matches TRBD1 (7 bases). Germline assignment: CDR1 SGHRS and CDR2 YFSETQ. V dropped 7 bases and J dropped 6 bases, with 17 bases sitting between them. The CDR3 is made up of 14 amino acids. CDR3 DNA: TGCGCCAGCCGACAGGGAATGGGGGGCAATGAGCAGTTCTTC. Its protein is CASRQGMGGNEQFF.

This chain links TRBV5-1 with TRBJ2-7, with D possibly being TRBD2 (6 bases). Trimming cost V 0 bases and J 0 bases, with 13 bases left between them. The CDR3 has 16 amino acids. Germline-derived CDR1 and CDR2 are SGHRS and YFSETQ. CDR3 DNA: TGCGCCAGCAGCTTGGAGGGAGGTCAAAGCTCCTACGAGCAGTACTTC. This encodes CASSLEGGQSSYEQYF. Together with reference TRBV5-1 and TRBJ2-7, the CDR3 gives the full variable domain: KAGVTQTPRYLIKTRGQQVTLSCSPISGHRSVSWYQQTPGQGLQFLFEYFSETQRNKGNFPGRFSGRQFSNSRSEMNVSTLELGDSALYLCASSLEGGQSSYEQYFGPGTRLTVT.

This clonotype was observed a handful of times. The CDR3 loop is CASSLTANTEAFF. Here the CDR3 DNA reads TGTGCCAGCAGCTTGACAGCGAACACTGAAGCTTTCTTT. The rearrangement links TRBV5-6 to TRBJ1-1; D call uncertain. This CDR3 has 13 residues. The V gene's germline CDR1 is SGHDT and CDR2 YYEEEE. Trimming took off 1 base at V and 1 base at J, with 5 bases between the two ends. Variable domain in full (rest from reference TRBV5-6 and TRBJ1-1): DAGVTQSPTHLIKTRGQQVTLRCSPKSGHDTVSWYQQALGQGPQFIFQYYEEEERQRGNFPDRFSGHQFPNYSSELNVNALLLGDSALYLCASSLTANTEAFFGQGTRLTVV.

The chain links TRBV7-8 to TRBJ2-5; D is unresolved. V gave up 5 bases and J gave up 1 base, with 14 bases separating them. The CDR3 is 15 residues long. Germline values: CDR1 SGHVS, CDR2 FQNEAQ. The CDR3 sequence: CASSSLVRTQETQYF. The CDR3, as DNA: TGTGCCAGCAGCAGCCTGGTGCGAACCCAAGAGACCCAGTACTTC.

This clonotype was counted between two and nine times. The chain employs TRBV4-1 and TRBJ1-5, with a possible D match to TRBD1 (6 bases). Trimming shortened V by 5 bases and J by 3 bases, and 14 bases separated the two germline ends. The CDR3 is made up of 15 amino acids. CDR1 is MGHRA and CDR2 is YSYEKL in the germline V gene. CDR3 DNA sequence: TGCGCCAGCAGCGACTTAACAGGGAACAATCAGCCCCAGCATTTT. This encodes CASSDLTGNNQPQHF.

This clonotype was found a few times. The chain couples TRBV5-1 to TRBJ2-3; 9 nucleotides align to TRBD2. Germline CDR1 is SGHRS and CDR2 is YFSETQ. The CDR3 consists of 17 residues. Trimming cost V 0 bases and J 0 bases; bases outside gene matches: 5. The CDR3 loop is CASSLALAGMSTDTQYF. In nucleotides, the CDR3 is TGCGCCAGCAGCTTGGCCCTAGCGGGGATGAGCACAGATACGCAGTATTTT.

The chain combines TRBV4-1 with TRBJ2-7, with a possible D match to TRBD2 (6 bases). The CDR3 has 17 residues. Germline lookup yields CDR1 MGHRA and CDR2 YSYEKL. The V gene lost 3 bases and the J gene lost 2 bases, with 20 bases spanning the gap. The CDR3 region has the DNA TGCGCCAGCAGCCAGTGGGTTCCGGGGGAGAGGGCCTACGAGCAGTACTTC. This gives the protein CASSQWVPGERAYEQYF.

V usage is TRBV6-5 and J usage is TRBJ2-1, with unresolved D. CDR1 is MNHEY and CDR2 is SVGAGI in the germline V gene. V was pared by 6 bases and J by 2 bases, with 20 bases between. The CDR3 is made up of 17 amino acids. The CDR3 DNA reads as TGTGCCAGCAGAGATGGACGGGCTAGGGTCACCTACAATGAGCAGTTCTTC. This gives the protein CASRDGRARVTYNEQFF.

This clonotype was counted between two and nine times. DNA for the CDR3: TGTGCCAGCAGCTTAGGCCCCCTAACAAGTGACGAGCAGTACTTC. Translation gives CASSLGPLTSDEQYF. The chain joins TRBV11-2 to TRBJ2-7, with D unclear. The germline gives CDR1 SGHAT, CDR2 FQNNGV. The CDR3 totals 15 residues. The ends were cut back, 1 base at V and 5 bases at J, with 15 bases in the middle.

This chain links TRBV29-1 with TRBJ2-1, with D perhaps matching TRBD2 (5 bases). The germline CDR1 and CDR2 sequences are SQVTM and ANQGSEA. This CDR3 has 11 residues. The V gene lost 7 bases and the J gene lost 7 bases, with 11 bases spanning the gap. The CDR3 loop is CSAMPGNEQFF. DNA for the CDR3: TGCAGCGCTATGCCGGGGAATGAGCAGTTCTTC.

The V call is TRBV6-1, the J call TRBJ2-3; D may match TRBD1 or TRBD2 (5 bases each). The CDR3 length is 15 residues. The germline V gene encodes CDR1 MNHNS and CDR2 SASEGT. Trimming shortened V by 7 bases and J by 6 bases, and 20 bases separated the two germline ends. The CDR3 here is CASTTRDGFRDTQYF. The CDR3 nucleotides are TGTGCCAGCACTACCCGGGACGGCTTCAGGGATACGCAGTATTTT.

V gene TRBV5-1 combines with J gene TRBJ1-3; D unresolved. Germline V gene data show CDR1 as SGHRS and CDR2 as YFSETQ. V was trimmed by 0 bases and J by 2 bases, leaving 9 bases between them. The CDR3 contains 15 residues. Here the CDR3 DNA reads TGCGCCAGCAGCTTGGATCTGGGGACTGGAAACACCATATATTTT. Translated, it gives CASSLDLGTGNTIYF.

This clonotype was seen only a few times. The rearrangement links TRBV7-8 to TRBJ1-6; the D is unclear. V was pared by 3 bases and J by 6 bases, with 15 bases between. CDR1 is SGHVS and CDR2 is FQNEAQ in the germline V gene. CDR3 size: 16 residues. This CDR3 is CASSLPQHAPNSPLHF. CDR3 nucleotide sequence: TGTGCCAGCAGCTTGCCCCAGCACGCACCTAATTCACCCCTCCACTTT. The entire variable domain, with the rest obtained from reference TRBV7-8 and TRBJ1-6, is as follows: GAGVSQSPRYKVAKRGQDVALRCDPISGHVSLFWYQQALGQGPEFLTYFQNEAQLDKSGLPSDRFFAERPEGSVSTLKIQRTQQEDSAVYLCASSLPQHAPNSPLHFGNGTRLTVT.

The chain has TRBV7-9 and TRBJ2-1, with TRBD2 matching 7 bases. Germline lookup yields CDR1 SEHNR and CDR2 FQNEAQ (reference sequence). V trimming: 5 bases; J trimming: 6 bases; junction bases outside the gene matches: 22. The CDR3 covers 19 residues. For the CDR3, the DNA is TGTGCCAGCAGCCCCTGGGCTGTATCGGGAGGCCGGTGGGGCAATGAGCAGTTCTTC. This translates into CASSPWAVSGGRWGNEQFF.

The chain uses TRBV6-5 and TRBJ1-4; D uncertain. The CDR3 spans 14 residues. Germline CDR1 is MNHEY and CDR2 is SVGAGI. With 6 bases removed from V and 5 bases from J, the gap between germline ends came to 13 bases. The CDR3: CASSPGRTNEKLFF. As DNA, the CDR3 is TGTGCCAGCAGCCCCGGACGGACGAATGAAAAACTGTTTTTT.

V and J are TRBV4-1 and TRBJ2-1; the D gene could be TRBD1 or TRBD2 (6 bases each). Germline CDR1 and CDR2: MGHRA and YSYEKL. Trimming shortened V by 0 bases and J by 3 bases, and 12 bases separated the two germline ends. This CDR3 is built from 16 residues. Here the CDR3 DNA reads TGCGCCAGCAGCCAAGAGACGGGGGCATTCTACAATGAGCAGTTCTTC. This codes for CASSQETGAFYNEQFF.

A few counts support this clonotype. V and J are TRBV30 and TRBJ2-1; no firm D call. Germline assignment: CDR1 GTSNPN and CDR2 SVGIG (reference sequence). Deletions cut 0 bases from V and 3 bases from J, with 18 bases between. This CDR3 contains 17 residues. The chain's CDR3 is CAWSVPGQTTGYNEQFF. CDR3 nucleotide sequence: TGTGCCTGGAGTGTACCTGGGCAGACCACTGGCTACAATGAGCAGTTCTTC.